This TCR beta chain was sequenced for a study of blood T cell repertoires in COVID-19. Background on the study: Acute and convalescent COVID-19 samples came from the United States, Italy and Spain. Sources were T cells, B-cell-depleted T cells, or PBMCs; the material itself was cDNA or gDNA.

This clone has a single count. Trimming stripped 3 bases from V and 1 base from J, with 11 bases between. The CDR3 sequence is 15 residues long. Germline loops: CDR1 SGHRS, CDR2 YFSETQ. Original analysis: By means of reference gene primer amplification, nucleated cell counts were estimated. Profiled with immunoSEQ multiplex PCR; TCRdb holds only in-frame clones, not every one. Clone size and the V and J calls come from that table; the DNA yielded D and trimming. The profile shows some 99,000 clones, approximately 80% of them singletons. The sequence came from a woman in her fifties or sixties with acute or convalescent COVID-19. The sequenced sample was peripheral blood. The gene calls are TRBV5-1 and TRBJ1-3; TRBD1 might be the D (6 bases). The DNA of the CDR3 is TGCGCCAGCAGCTACCAAGGGGGATCTGGAAACACCATATATTTT. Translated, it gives CASSYQGGSGNTIYF. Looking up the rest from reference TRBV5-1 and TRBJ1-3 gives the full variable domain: KAGVTQTPRYLIKTRGQQVTLSCSPISGHRSVSWYQQTPGQGLQFLFEYFSETQRNKGNFPGRFSGRQFSNSRSEMNVSTLELGDSALYLCASSYQGGSGNTIYFGEGSWLTVV.